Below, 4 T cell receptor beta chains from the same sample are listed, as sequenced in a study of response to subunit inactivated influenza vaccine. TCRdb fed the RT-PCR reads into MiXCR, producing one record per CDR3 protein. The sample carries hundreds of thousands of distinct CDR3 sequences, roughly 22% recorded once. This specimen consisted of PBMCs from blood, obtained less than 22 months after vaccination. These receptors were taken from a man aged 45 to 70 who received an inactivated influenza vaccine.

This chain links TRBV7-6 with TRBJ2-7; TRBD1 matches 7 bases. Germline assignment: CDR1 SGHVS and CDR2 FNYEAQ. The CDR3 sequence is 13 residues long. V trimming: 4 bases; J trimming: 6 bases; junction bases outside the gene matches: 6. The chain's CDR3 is CASSSSDRFEQYF. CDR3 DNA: TGTGCCAGCAGCTCCTCGGACAGGTTCGAGCAGTACTTC.

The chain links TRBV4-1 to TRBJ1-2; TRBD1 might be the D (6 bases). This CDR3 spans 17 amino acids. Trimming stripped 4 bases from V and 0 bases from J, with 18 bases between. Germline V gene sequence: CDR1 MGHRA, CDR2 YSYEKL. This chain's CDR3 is CASSPSRGIRANYGYTF. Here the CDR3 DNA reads TGCGCCAGCAGCCCATCAAGGGGGATTAGGGCTAACTATGGCTACACCTTC.

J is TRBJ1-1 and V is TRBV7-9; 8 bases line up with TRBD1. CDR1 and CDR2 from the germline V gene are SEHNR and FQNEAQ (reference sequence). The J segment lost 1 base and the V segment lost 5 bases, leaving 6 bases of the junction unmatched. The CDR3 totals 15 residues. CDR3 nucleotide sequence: TGTGCCAGCAGCGGACAGGGAAAGGGGAACACTGAAGCTTTCTTT. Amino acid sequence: CASSGQGKGNTEAFF. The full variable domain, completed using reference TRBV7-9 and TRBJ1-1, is DTGVSQNPRHKITKRGQNVTFRCDPISEHNRLYWYRQTLGQGPEFLTYFQNEAQLEKSRLLSDRFSAERPKGSFSTLEIQRTEQGDSAMYLCASSGQGKGNTEAFFGQGTRLTVV.

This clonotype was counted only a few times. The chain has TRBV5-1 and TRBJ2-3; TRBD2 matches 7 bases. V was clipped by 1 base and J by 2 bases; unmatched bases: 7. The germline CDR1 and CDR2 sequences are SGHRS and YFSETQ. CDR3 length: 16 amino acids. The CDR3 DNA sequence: TGCGCCAGCAGCTTGATGCAGCGGGGACCCACAGATACGCAGTATTTT. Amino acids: CASSLMQRGPTDTQYF.